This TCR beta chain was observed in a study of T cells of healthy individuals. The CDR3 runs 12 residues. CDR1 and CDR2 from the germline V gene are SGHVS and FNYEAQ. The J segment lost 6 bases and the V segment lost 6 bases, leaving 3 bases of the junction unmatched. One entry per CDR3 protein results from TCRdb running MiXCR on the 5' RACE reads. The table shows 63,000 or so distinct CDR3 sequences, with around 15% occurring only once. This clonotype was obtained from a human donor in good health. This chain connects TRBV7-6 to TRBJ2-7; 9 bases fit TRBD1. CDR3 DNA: TGTGCCAGCAGTATGGACAGGGGCGAGCAGTACTTC. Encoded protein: CASSMDRGEQYF.